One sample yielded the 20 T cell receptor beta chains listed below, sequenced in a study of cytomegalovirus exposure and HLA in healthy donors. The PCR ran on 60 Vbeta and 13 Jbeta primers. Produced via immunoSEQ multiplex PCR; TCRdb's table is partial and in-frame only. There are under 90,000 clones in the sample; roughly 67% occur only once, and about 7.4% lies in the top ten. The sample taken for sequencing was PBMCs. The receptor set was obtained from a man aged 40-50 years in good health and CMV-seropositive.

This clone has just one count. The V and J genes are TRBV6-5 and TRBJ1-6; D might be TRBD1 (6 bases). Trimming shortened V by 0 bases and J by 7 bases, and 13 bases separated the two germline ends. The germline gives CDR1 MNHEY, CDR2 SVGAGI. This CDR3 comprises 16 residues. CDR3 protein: CASSYSTGMGNSPLHF. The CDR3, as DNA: TGTGCCAGCAGTTACTCAACAGGGATGGGGAATTCACCCCTCCACTTT.

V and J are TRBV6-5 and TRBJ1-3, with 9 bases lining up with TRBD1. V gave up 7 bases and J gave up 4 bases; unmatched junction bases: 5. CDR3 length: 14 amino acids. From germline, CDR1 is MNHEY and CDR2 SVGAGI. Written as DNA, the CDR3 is TGTGCCAGCACCGGGGGACAGGGAGGAAACACCATATATTTT. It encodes CASTGGQGGNTIYF.

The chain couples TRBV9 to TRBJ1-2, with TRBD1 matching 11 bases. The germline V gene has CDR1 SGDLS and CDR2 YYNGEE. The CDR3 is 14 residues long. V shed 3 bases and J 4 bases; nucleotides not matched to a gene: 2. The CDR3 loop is CASSADRGLYGYTF. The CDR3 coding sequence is TGTGCCAGCAGCGCGGACAGGGGGCTCTATGGCTACACCTTC.

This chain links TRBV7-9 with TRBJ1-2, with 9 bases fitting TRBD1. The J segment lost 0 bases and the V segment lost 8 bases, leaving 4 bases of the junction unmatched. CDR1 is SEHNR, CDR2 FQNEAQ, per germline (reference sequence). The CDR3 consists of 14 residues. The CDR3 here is CASLQGAANYGYTF. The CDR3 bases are TGTGCCAGCTTACAGGGGGCTGCTAACTATGGCTACACCTTC.

In DNA, the CDR3 is TGTGCCAGCAGCTTAGTTAGGGGCCATGGCTACACCTTC. Amino acid sequence: CASSLVRGHGYTF. The V gene is TRBV7-8, the J gene TRBJ1-2; D may be TRBD1 (5 bases). Trimming left V 1 base short and J 6 bases short, with 9 bases between. The CDR3 is 13 residues long. CDR1 SGHVS and CDR2 FQNEAQ come from the germline V gene.

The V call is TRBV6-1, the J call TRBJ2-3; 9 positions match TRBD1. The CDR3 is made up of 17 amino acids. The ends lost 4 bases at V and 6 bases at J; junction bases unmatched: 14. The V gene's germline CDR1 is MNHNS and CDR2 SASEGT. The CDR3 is CASSAFPGQGVADTQYF. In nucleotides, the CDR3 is TGTGCCAGCAGTGCCTTCCCGGGACAGGGTGTCGCGGATACGCAGTATTTT.

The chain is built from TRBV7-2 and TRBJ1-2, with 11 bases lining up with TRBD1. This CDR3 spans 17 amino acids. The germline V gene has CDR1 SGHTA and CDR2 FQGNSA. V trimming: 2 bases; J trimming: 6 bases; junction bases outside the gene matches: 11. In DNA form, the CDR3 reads TGTGCCAGCAGCTTACCGTTAGGACAGGGGGCAGTTGATGGCTACACCTTC. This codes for CASSLPLGQGAVDGYTF.

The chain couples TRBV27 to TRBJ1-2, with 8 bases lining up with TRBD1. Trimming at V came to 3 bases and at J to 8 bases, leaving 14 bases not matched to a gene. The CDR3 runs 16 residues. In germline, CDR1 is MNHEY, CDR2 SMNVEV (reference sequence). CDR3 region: CASSFLGQGFSLGYTF. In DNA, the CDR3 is TGTGCCAGCAGTTTCCTTGGACAGGGTTTTTCTCTCGGCTACACCTTC.

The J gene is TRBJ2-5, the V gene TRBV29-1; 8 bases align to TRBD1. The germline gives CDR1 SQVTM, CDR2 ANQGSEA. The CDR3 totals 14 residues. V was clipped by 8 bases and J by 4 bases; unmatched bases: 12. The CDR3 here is CSSWGQGAGETQYF. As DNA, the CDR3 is TGCAGCTCATGGGGCCAGGGGGCAGGAGAGACCCAGTACTTC.

As DNA, the CDR3 is TGTGCCAGCAGCCTTCAGGGGAGCGACGAGCAGTACTTC. It is translated as CASSLQGSDEQYF. The chain combines TRBV21-1 with TRBJ2-7; the D call of TRBD1 is as the table states it, not checked on the DNA. TRBV21-1 is recorded as a pseudogene. The CDR3 sequence is 13 residues long.

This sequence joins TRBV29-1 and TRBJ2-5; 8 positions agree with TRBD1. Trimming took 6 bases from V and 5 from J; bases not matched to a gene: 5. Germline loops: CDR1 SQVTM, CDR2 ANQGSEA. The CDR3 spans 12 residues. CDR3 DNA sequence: TGCAGCGTCAGGGGGCGCGGGGAGACCCAGTACTTC. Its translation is CSVRGRGETQYF.

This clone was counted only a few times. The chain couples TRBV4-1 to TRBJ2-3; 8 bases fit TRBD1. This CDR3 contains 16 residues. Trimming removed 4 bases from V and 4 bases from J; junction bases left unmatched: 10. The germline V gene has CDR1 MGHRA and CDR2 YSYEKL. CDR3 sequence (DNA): TGCGCCAGCAGCCCCTCGGGACAGGACCTGCCAGATACGCAGTATTTT. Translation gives CASSPSGQDLPDTQYF.

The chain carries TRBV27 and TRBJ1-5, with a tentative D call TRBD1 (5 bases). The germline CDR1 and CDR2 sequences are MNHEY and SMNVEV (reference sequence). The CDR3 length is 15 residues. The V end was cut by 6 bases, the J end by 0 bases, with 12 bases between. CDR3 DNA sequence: TGTGCCAGCAGGCAGGGCCAGAATAGCAATCAGCCCCAGCATTTT. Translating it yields CASRQGQNSNQPQHF.

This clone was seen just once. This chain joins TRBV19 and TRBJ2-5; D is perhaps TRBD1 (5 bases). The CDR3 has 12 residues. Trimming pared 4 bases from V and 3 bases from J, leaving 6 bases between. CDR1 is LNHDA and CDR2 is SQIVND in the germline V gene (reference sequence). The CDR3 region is CASSTGKETQYF. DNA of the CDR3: TGTGCCAGTAGTACAGGGAAAGAGACCCAGTACTTC.

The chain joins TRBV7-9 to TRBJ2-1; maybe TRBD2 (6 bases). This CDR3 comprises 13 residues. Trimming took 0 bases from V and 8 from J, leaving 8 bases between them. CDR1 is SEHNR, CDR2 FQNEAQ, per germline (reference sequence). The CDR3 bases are TGTGCCAGCAGCTTAGCAGGCGGGGATGAGCAGTTCTTC. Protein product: CASSLAGGDEQFF.

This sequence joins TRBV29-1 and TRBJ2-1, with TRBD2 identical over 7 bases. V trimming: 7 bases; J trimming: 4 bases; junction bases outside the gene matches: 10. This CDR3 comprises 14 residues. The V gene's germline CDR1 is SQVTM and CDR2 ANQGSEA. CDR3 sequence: CSARRETNYNEQFF. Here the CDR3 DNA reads TGCAGCGCCCGGCGGGAGACCAATTACAATGAGCAGTTCTTC.

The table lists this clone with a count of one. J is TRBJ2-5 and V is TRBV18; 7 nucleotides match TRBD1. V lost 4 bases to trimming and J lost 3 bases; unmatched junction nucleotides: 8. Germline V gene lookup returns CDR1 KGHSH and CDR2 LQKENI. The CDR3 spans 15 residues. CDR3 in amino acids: CASSLLTGPEETQYF. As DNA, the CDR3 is TGTGCCAGCTCACTCTTGACAGGGCCAGAAGAGACCCAGTACTTC.

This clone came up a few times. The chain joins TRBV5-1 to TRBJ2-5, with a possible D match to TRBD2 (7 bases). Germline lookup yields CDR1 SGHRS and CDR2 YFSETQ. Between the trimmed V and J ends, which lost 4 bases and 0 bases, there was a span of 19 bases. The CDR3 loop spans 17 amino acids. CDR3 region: CASSPRGGQRYQETQYF. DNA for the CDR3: TGCGCCAGCAGCCCGAGGGGGGGGCAACGGTACCAAGAGACCCAGTACTTC.

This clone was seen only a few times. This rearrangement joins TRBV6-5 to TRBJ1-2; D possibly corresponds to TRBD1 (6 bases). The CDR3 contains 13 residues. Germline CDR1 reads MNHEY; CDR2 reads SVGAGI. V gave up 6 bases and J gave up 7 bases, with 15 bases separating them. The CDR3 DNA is TGTGCCAGCAGGCCCGGGGGGGCGTTTGGCTACACCTTC. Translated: CASRPGGAFGYTF.

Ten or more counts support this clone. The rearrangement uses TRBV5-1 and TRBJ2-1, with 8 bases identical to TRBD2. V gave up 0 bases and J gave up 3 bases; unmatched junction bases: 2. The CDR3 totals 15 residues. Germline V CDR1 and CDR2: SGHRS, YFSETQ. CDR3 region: CASSLGLAYYNEQFF. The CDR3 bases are TGCGCCAGCAGCTTGGGACTAGCGTACTACAATGAGCAGTTCTTC.